The sequence of this TCR beta chain was determined in a study of control samples from healthy donors and cancer patients. This table comes from immunoSEQ multiplex PCR, and its TCRdb copy is limited to in-frame clones, with some not included. The sample includes under 450,000 clones, 75% to 95% of them seen just once. CDR3 length: 17 residues. Germline V gives CDR1 SGHAT, CDR2 FQNNGV. V lost 1 base to trimming and J lost 0 bases, with 14 bases between them. This chain links TRBV11-2 with TRBJ2-3, with D tentatively TRBD1 (5 bases). This sequence was found in a man aged 35 to 55 with head and neck cancer. What was sequenced was PBMCs. CDR3 DNA sequence: TGTGCCAGCAGCTTAGTCGAGACAGTGGCTAGCACAGATACGCAGTATTTT. The encoded protein is CASSLVETVASTDTQYF.